This entry lists 5 T cell receptor beta chains sequenced from one sample in a study of blood T cells in healthy people across ages. Next came a second PCR, run for about 6 to 12 cycles, which used a sample-barcoded 5' primer along with a J-beta primer mix. TCRdb re-derived calls from the 5' RACE reads in MiXCR, one entry per CDR3 protein. The sample contains 1.5 million to 1.8 million distinct CDR3 sequences, 35% to 45% of which appear only once. Material: blood. The receptor set was obtained from a young woman in good health.

A word on this clonotype: This could be a read error, since a much larger clone is one nucleotide away. This CDR3 is missing its conserved last phenylalanine or tryptophan, likely due to a read error. V usage is TRBV29-1 and J usage is TRBJ2-7; no clear D. V was pared by 4 bases and J by 0 bases, with 16 bases between. CDR1 and CDR2 from the germline V gene are SQVTM and ANQGSEA. There are 15 residues in the CDR3. CDR3 loop: CSVGSDAFHSYEQYL. The DNA of the CDR3 is TGCAGCGTTGGGTCCGATGCATTCCACTCCTACGAGCAGTACTTA.

This clonotype was detected many times. This rearrangement joins TRBV4-1 to TRBJ2-1; 11 nucleotides align to TRBD2. CDR3 length: 15 amino acids. V shed 6 bases, J shed 6 bases, and the junction held 7 bases outside the gene matches. Germline V gene lookup returns CDR1 MGHRA and CDR2 YSYEKL. In DNA, the CDR3 is TGCGCCAGCAGGGCCGGACTAGCGGGTTCCAATGAGCAGTTCTTC. It specifies CASRAGLAGSNEQFF.

The chain recombines TRBV20-1 with TRBJ2-7; 15 bases fit TRBD2. The CDR3 runs to 18 residues. V lost 4 bases, J lost 2 bases, and 12 bases stayed unmatched. Germline values: CDR1 DFQATT, CDR2 SNEGSKA (reference sequence). Here the CDR3 reads CSATTGLAGGAITYEQYF. The CDR3 DNA sequence: TGCAGTGCTACTACGGGACTAGCGGGAGGAGCTATAACCTACGAGCAGTACTTC.

V gene TRBV20-1 combines with J gene TRBJ1-2; 7 nucleotides agree with TRBD1. CDR3 length: 15 amino acids. Germline CDR1 DFQATT, CDR2 SNEGSKA (reference sequence). J lost 4 bases, V lost 0 bases, and 8 bases had no gene match. CDR3 nucleotide sequence: TGCAGTGCTAGAGAAACAGGGGCACCCTCCTATGGCTACACCTTC. Protein sequence: CSARETGAPSYGYTF.

The CDR3 nucleotides read TGCAGTGCTAGAGGGAGCCGGGGACCATCTGCCCTACTATACAATGAGCAGTTCTTC. The encoded protein is CSARGSRGPSALLYNEQFF. This chain uses TRBV20-1 with TRBJ2-1, with D possibly being TRBD1 or TRBD2 (5 bases each). Per the germline V gene, CDR1 is DFQATT and CDR2 is SNEGSKA (reference sequence). The CDR3 consists of 19 residues. V lost 1 base and J 4 bases, leaving 26 bases between the germline ends.